This is a list of T cell receptor beta chains from one sample in a study of blood T cell repertoires in COVID-19. Clones were read by immunoSEQ multiplex PCR, and TCRdb kept only the in-frame ones, dropping some. This sample yields some 260,000 clones, of which 88% are seen a single time; around 0.78% belongs to the top ten. The sample comprised peripheral blood. All receptors derive from a woman younger than 45 with acute or convalescent COVID-19. The CDR3 runs from the conserved cysteine through the conserved F or W. A D gene is named only where the DNA matches it firmly. Size tells how often a clone was seen (once, few, many) or the class of an expanded clone, and some rows leave it out.

j_call,v_call,clone_size,d_call,cdr3_nt,cdr3_aa
TRBJ2-2,TRBV7-8,NA,TRBD2,TGTGCCAGCAGCTTAGAGTTGGCGGGGGATTACACCGGGGAGCTGTTTTTT,CASSLELAGDYTGELFF
TRBJ1-2,TRBV12-3/TRBV12-4,NA,NA,TGTGCCAGCAGTCCCCTATCCTCCCTTGTCTACACCTTC,CASSPLSSLVYTF
TRBJ2-1,TRBV18,once,NA,TGTGCCAGCTCACCACCGGGACTGAGCATCGAGCAGTTCTTC,CASSPPGLSIEQFF
TRBJ1-3,TRBV2,NA,TRBD1,TGTGCCAGCAGGGCCGGGACAGCTGGAAACACCATATATTTT,CASRAGTAGNTIYF
TRBJ1-6,TRBV5-1,NA,TRBD1,TGCGCCAGCAGTCATTACGACAGGGATAATTCACCCCTCCACTTT,CASSHYDRDNSPLHF
TRBJ2-5,TRBV2,NA,NA,TGTGCCAGCAGTGCGGCAGGGCCCCAAGAGACCCAGTACTTC,CASSAAGPQETQYF
TRBJ2-7,TRBV19,NA,NA,TGTGCCAGTAGTATAGCGGGGTACGAGCAGTACTTC,CASSIAGYEQYF
TRBJ2-2,TRBV5-1,NA,TRBD2,TGCGCCAGCAGCCTAGGGACTAGCGGCGCAGGCAAGCTGTTTTTT,CASSLGTSGAGKLFF
TRBJ1-6,TRBV19,few,NA,TGTGCCAGTAGTAACCACAGGGAGTCACCCCTCCACTTT,CASSNHRESPLHF
TRBJ1-4,TRBV24-1,NA,TRBD1,TGTGCCACCAGTGAACGGACAGGGGGGGCAACTAATGAAAAACTGTTTTTT,CATSERTGGATNEKLFF
TRBJ2-1,TRBV6-2/TRBV6-3,NA,NA,TGTGCCAGCAGTTACTCAGGGGCGGGAAGATACAATGAGCAGTTCTTC,CASSYSGAGRYNEQFF
TRBJ2-3,TRBV7-9,NA,NA,TGTGCCAGCAGCCCTGAAGAGGATACGCAGTATTTT,CASSPEEDTQYF
TRBJ2-7,TRBV3-1/TRBV3-2,NA,NA,TGTGCCAGCAGCCGAAAACTAGCAGGTAGGATTTACGAGCAGTACTTC,CASSRKLAGRIYEQYF
TRBJ2-5,TRBV2,NA,NA,TGTGCCAGCAGTGAACTCGGGGGGCTCGGCGAGACCCAGTACTTC,CASSELGGLGETQYF
TRBJ2-7,TRBV6-6,NA,NA,TGTGCCAGCAGCACTGGGACTTCCCCTAGCGAGCAGTACTTC,CASSTGTSPSEQYF
TRBJ1-2,TRBV7-9,NA,NA,TGTGCCAGCAGCCTACCGGGTCCGTCAGGCTACACCTTC,CASSLPGPSGYTF
TRBJ2-7,TRBV27,NA,TRBD2,TGTGCCAGCAGTATACGACTAGCGGGTCACGAGCAGTACTTC,CASSIRLAGHEQYF
TRBJ2-7,TRBV11-3,NA,NA,TGTGCCAGCAGCCCTTCCGGCTACGAGCAGTACTTC,CASSPSGYEQYF
TRBJ1-2,TRBV18,NA,NA,TGTGCCAGCTCACCGGTGGACATATATGGCTACACCTTC,CASSPVDIYGYTF
TRBJ2-1,TRBV5-4,NA,NA,TGTGCCAGCAGTCCAACAGGATACAATGAGCAGTTCTTC,CASSPTGYNEQFF
TRBJ1-1,TRBV7-2,NA,NA,TGTGCCAGCAGCCGGGGGGGGTCTGACACTGAAGCTTTCTTT,CASSRGGSDTEAFF
TRBJ2-7,TRBV9,NA,NA,TGTGCCAGCAGCGTAGGGACCGGGGGCTCCTACGAGCAGTACTTC,CASSVGTGGSYEQYF
TRBJ2-7,TRBV27,NA,NA,TGTGCCAGCAGTTCCCGGGACTCCCCCTACGAGCAGTACTTC,CASSSRDSPYEQYF
TRBJ1-6,TRBV24-1,NA,TRBD1,TGTGCCACCAGTCCGGGACAGCATAATTCACCCCTCCACTTT,CATSPGQHNSPLHF
TRBJ2-2,TRBV19,NA,TRBD2,TGTGCCAGTAGCGGGACTAGCGGGAGAGATACCGGGGAGCTGTTTTTT,CASSGTSGRDTGELFF
TRBJ2-1,TRBV13,NA,TRBD1,TGTGCCAGCAGCTCTCAAGGGGGCTTTGAGCAGTTCTTC,CASSSQGGFEQFF
TRBJ1-3,TRBV11-2,NA,NA,TGTGCCAGCAGCTTCAGCCGACACGGAAACACCATATATTTT,CASSFSRHGNTIYF
TRBJ2-7,TRBV30,NA,NA,TGTGCCTGGAGTGTTTGGACTGGCTACGAGCAGTACTTC,CAWSVWTGYEQYF
TRBJ2-1,TRBV15,NA,NA,TGTGCCACCAGCAGAGATGGGTCCAGGGACAATGAGCAGTTCTTC,CATSRDGSRDNEQFF
TRBJ1-4,TRBV5-1,NA,TRBD1,TGCGCCAGCAGCCCCCCAGGGGGAGGTGAAAAACTGTTTTTT,CASSPPGGGEKLFF
TRBJ2-1,TRBV19,NA,TRBD2,TGTGCCAGTAGTATAGGACTAGCGCCCAACAATGAGCAGTTCTTC,CASSIGLAPNNEQFF
TRBJ1-2,TRBV6-2/TRBV6-3,NA,TRBD1,TGTGCCAGCAGTTACTCGACAGGGGGCGCTGGTGGCTACACCTTC,CASSYSTGGAGGYTF
TRBJ1-4,TRBV4-1,NA,NA,TGCGCCAGCACCCCGCAGGGCCGGGAAAAACTGTTTTTT,CASTPQGREKLFF
TRBJ2-3,TRBV21-1,NA,NA,TGTGCCAGCAGCACCGCTAGGCCCCCGGGGGTGGTTACGCAGTATTTT,CASSTARPPGVVTQYF
TRBJ1-1,TRBV12-3/TRBV12-4,NA,NA,TGTGCCAGCAGACCGGTTGAAGCTTTCTTT,CASRPVEAFF
TRBJ2-7,TRBV6-2/TRBV6-3,NA,NA,TGTGCCAGCACCCCCAACTCGGACATTGTCCACGAGCAGTACTTC,CASTPNSDIVHEQYF
TRBJ2-2,TRBV19,NA,TRBD2,TGTGCCAGTAGTATTATGGGAAGCGGGAGATCGTCCGGGGAGCTGTTTTTT,CASSIMGSGRSSGELFF
TRBJ2-7,TRBV25-1,NA,NA,TGTGCCAGCAGTGAATCTCACACAGAATACGAGCAGTACTTC,CASSESHTEYEQYF
TRBJ1-1,TRBV7-2,NA,TRBD1,TGTGCCAGCAGCGTGGGGACAGGGGCCGCTGAAGCTTTCTTT,CASSVGTGAAEAFF
TRBJ2-5,TRBV7-7,NA,TRBD1,TGTGCCAGCAGCCCCGATGCCCAGGGGGCGCGTTTGGAGACCCAGTACTTC,CASSPDAQGARLETQYF
TRBJ2-7,TRBV11-3,NA,NA,TGTGCCAGCAGCTTGTCCCGAGGGCTAGCTGCCTACGAGCAGTACTTC,CASSLSRGLAAYEQYF
TRBJ1-4,TRBV7-8,NA,TRBD1,TGTGCCAGCAGCTCGGGACAGGTAGCGAAAAAACTGTTTTTT,CASSSGQVAKKLFF
TRBJ1-2,TRBV5-6,NA,TRBD1,TGTGCCAGCAGCTTGGACCCCGGGACAGAGATCTATGGCTACACCTTC,CASSLDPGTEIYGYTF
TRBJ1-2,TRBV6-2/TRBV6-3,NA,NA,TGTGCCAGCAGTCAGGCAACCCACATAGATGGCTACACCTTC,CASSQATHIDGYTF
TRBJ2-5,TRBV10-3,NA,NA,TGTGCCATCAGTGATCTGGGCAGACAAGAGACCCAGTACTTC,CAISDLGRQETQYF
TRBJ2-5,TRBV5-1,NA,NA,TGCGCCAGCAGCTTGGAGCCCAGCGGCGAGACCCAGTACTTC,CASSLEPSGETQYF
TRBJ2-7,TRBV5-6,NA,NA,TGTGCCAGCAGCCCCCAGCCGGGAGACGGCCCCCACTACGAGCAGTACTTC,CASSPQPGDGPHYEQYF
TRBJ2-2,TRBV19,once,TRBD2,TGTGCCAGTTCAGTAGCGGGACTGAACACCGGGGAGCTGTTTTTT,CASSVAGLNTGELFF
TRBJ1-3,TRBV4-1,NA,NA,TGCGCCAGCAGCCAAGAGTTCCCCAAGCTCTCTGGAAACACCATATATTTT,CASSQEFPKLSGNTIYF
TRBJ2-3,TRBV6-5,NA,NA,TGTGCCAGCAGATTATCAGGTTCCTTTACAGATACGCAGTATTTT,CASRLSGSFTDTQYF
TRBJ2-1,TRBV18,NA,TRBD2,TGTGCCAGCTCACCGTTCGAGCGAGCGGGGTCCTACAATGAGCAGTTCTTC,CASSPFERAGSYNEQFF
TRBJ2-6,TRBV7-4,NA,NA,TGTGCCAGCAGTCTCTTTCAGCGTAGGTGGGCCAACGTCCTGACTTTC,CASSLFQRRWANVLTF